This is a list of T cell receptor beta chains from one sample in a study of tumor-infiltrating lymphocytes in primary liver carcinoma. Each CDR3 protein gets one entry after TCRdb re-called the multiplex PCR reads with MiXCR. The table records 100,000 or so distinct CDR3 sequences, around 66% of them present only once. Sequencing was done on a sample of liver tumor tissue from sampling region 2. These receptors came from a woman aged 60-75 years with primary liver carcinoma and hepatitis B virus infection. Both conserved end residues are part of each CDR3. The order of the fields is D gene, clone size, V gene, J gene, CDR3 protein, CDR3 DNA. The D gene is left open where the match is weak. Size values are once, few and many counts, or a class for expanded clones, and some rows have none.

NA	NA	TRBV6-6	TRBJ2-7	CASNYPRRAAAGVCEQYF	TGTGCCAGCAATTACCCCCGCCGCGCTGCAGCTGGAGTTTGCGAGCAGTACTTC
NA	NA	TRBV5-1	TRBJ1-1	CASSKTAIGVNTQAFF	TGCGCCAGCAGCAAGACAGCTATCGGCGTGAACACTCAAGCTTTCTTT
NA	NA	TRBV11-2	TRBJ2-3	CASPGAVLKERAANTDTQYF	TGTGCCAGCCCAGGAGCGGTCCTGAAGGAGCGTGCAGCTAACACAGATACGCAGTATTTT
NA	NA	TRBV28	TRBJ1-1	CASASVGDYTDAFF	TGTGCCAGCGCTTCGGTAGGGGATTATACTGATGCTTTCTTT
TRBD1	many	TRBV29-1	TRBJ2-3	CSVEIRGRGTDTQYF	TGCAGCGTTGAAATCAGGGGGCGAGGCACAGATACGCAGTATTTT
NA	NA	TRBV11-1	TRBJ1-2	CASSLMGSIYGYTF	TGTGCCAGCAGCCTTATGGGCAGCATCTATGGTTACACCTTC
NA	NA	TRBV25-1	TRBJ2-1	CASNPGRSYNEQFF	TGTGCCAGCAACCCAGGGAGGTCCTACAATGAGCAGTTCTTC
TRBD1	NA	TRBV6-5	TRBJ2-7	CASSYFAPGQSSYEQYF	TGTGCCAGTAGTTATTTCGCCCCGGGACAGAGCTCCTACGAGCAGTACTTC
TRBD2	NA	TRBV11-3	TRBJ2-2	CASNPGLAEGNTGELFF	TGTGCCAGCAACCCCGGACTAGCGGAAGGTAACACCGGGGAGCTGTTTTTT
TRBD1	many	TRBV5-1	TRBJ2-1	CASSGGQGDKNEQFF	TGCGCCAGCAGCGGGGGACAGGGGGATAAAAATGAGCAGTTCTTC
NA	NA	TRBV20-1	TRBJ2-3	CSAEDAGTDTQYF	TGCAGTGCTGAGGACGCCGGCACAGATACGCAGTATTTT
NA	many	TRBV29-1	TRBJ2-2	CSVWGWGNTGELFF	TGCAGCGTGTGGGGGTGGGGGAACACCGGGGAGCTGTTTTTT
NA	NA	TRBV11-3	TRBJ2-1	CASTLDPRSFPYNEHFF	TGTGCCAGCACCTTAGATCCCAGGAGTTTTCCCTACAATGAGCACTTCTTC
NA	many	TRBV6-5	TRBJ1-1	CASSYSYGGLTEAFF	TGTGCCAGCAGTTACTCGTATGGGGGACTCACTGAAGCTTTCTTT
TRBD1	NA	TRBV30	TRBJ2-7	CAWSREGTVGSYEQYF	TGTGCCTGGAGTCGAGAGGGGACAGTCGGCTCCTACGAGCAGTACTTC
TRBD2	NA	TRBV11-2	TRBJ2-1	CASSIRGTIGASSYNDQFF	TGTGCAAGCAGCATAAGAGGGACTATCGGGGCGAGCTCCTACAATGATCAGTTCTTC
TRBD1	NA	TRBV28	TRBJ1-1	CASSFPGDSEIFF	TGTGCCAGCAGTTTCCCAGGGGACAGTGAAATTTTCTTT
NA	NA	TRBV5-8	TRBJ1-1	CASSRTGNTETFF	TGTGCCAGCAGCCGGACGGGAAACACTGAAACTTTCTTT
NA	many	TRBV10-3	TRBJ2-7	CAITSRTRDNEQYF	TGTGCCATCACTTCGAGGACTAGGGACAACGAGCAGTACTTC
NA	NA	TRBV4-2	TRBJ2-6	CASSLQRGSEANVLTF	TGTGCCAGCAGCCTGCAACGAGGCTCTGAGGCCAACGTCCTGACTTTC